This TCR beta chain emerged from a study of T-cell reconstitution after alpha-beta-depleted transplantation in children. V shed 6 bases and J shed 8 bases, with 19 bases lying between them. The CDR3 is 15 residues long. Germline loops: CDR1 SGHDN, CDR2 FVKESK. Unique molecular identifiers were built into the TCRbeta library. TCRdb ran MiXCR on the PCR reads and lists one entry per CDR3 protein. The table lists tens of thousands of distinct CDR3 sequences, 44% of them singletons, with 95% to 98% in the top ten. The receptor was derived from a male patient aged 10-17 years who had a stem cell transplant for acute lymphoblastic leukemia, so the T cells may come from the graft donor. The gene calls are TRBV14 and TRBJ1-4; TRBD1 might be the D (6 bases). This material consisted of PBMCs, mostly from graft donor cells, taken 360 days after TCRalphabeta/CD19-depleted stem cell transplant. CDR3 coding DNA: TGTGCCAGCAGGGCCACAGGGCAGGGAAGAGAAAAACTGTTTTTT. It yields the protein CASRATGQGREKLFF.